This T cell receptor (beta chain) was found in a study of T-cell memory formation after mild COVID-19. Study-wide findings and caveats: Cross-reactive memory apparently joined, as some responding clones appeared in pre-infection memory. Clones from the second wave (peaking day 37) had unconfirmed SARS-CoV-2 specificity.

This clonotype showed up many times. Its target is unknown. Unmatched junction bases numbered 3, after V lost 0 bases and J lost 4 bases. The CDR3 loop spans 16 amino acids. In germline, CDR1 is SGHTA, CDR2 FQGNSA. TCRalpha and TCRbeta libraries used 5'RACE with constant-segment primers and UMIs. TCRdb ran MiXCR on the 5' RACE reads and lists one entry per CDR3 protein. In the table there are approximately 210,000 distinct CDR3 sequences, about 10% of which are singletons. The chain has TRBV7-2 and TRBJ2-3; TRBD2 agrees at 11 bases. Material for sequencing was PBMCs or a T cell subset sorted from them (not recorded which). This TCR derives from a man younger than 35 who had mild COVID-19 (a few samples of this study predate the infection). Cell type and time point are not known. The CDR3 loop reads CASSLAGTSGADTQYF. The CDR3 DNA sequence: TGTGCCAGCAGCTTAGCCGGGACTAGCGGAGCAGATACGCAGTATTTT.